This T cell receptor (beta chain) emerged from a study of blood T cell repertoires in COVID-19. Study-level information: Acute and convalescent COVID-19 samples came from the United States, Italy and Spain. The analysed material was cDNA or gDNA that came from T cells, B-cell-depleted T cells, or PBMCs.

In the study's own analysis: Scientists estimated how many nucleated cells there were by amplifying reference gene primers. The table came from immunoSEQ multiplex PCR; TCRdb's copy has only in-frame clones and leaves some out. The DNA gave D and trimming, while V, J and clone size come from that table. The sample has 150,000 to 200,000 clones, 74% seen once; the top ten hold 3%. The CDR3 extends over 13 amino acids. Trimming took 1 base from V and 0 from J, leaving 3 bases between them. From germline, CDR1 is SGHVS and CDR2 FNYEAQ. The V call is TRBV7-6, the J call TRBJ1-1; no reliable D call. This TCR was recovered from a woman aged 80 or over with acute or convalescent COVID-19. The material sequenced was peripheral blood. The CDR3 nucleotides read TGTGCCAGCAGCTTAGGTATGAACACTGAAGCTTTCTTT. This codes for CASSLGMNTEAFF.